This TCR beta chain comes out of a study of T cells after yellow fever vaccination. TCRdb independently ran MiXCR on the 5' RACE reads; one entry per CDR3 protein. The repertoire holds about 94,000 distinct CDR3 sequences, with over 8% as singletons. The CDR3 has 15 amino acids. The germline gives CDR1 MGHRA, CDR2 YSYEKL. The ends were cut back, 1 base at V and 7 bases at J, with 11 bases in the middle. The genes are TRBV4-1 and TRBJ1-6, with D perhaps TRBD1 (5 bases). This TCR derives from a young man who received the YFV17D yellow fever vaccine. Sequences were derived from CD8+ T cells not binding an NS4B(214-222) dextramer, sorted from PBMCs, sampled less than 16 days after the first yellow fever vaccination. The CDR3 nucleotides read TGCGCCAGCAGCCAAGTGGGTGGACACAATTCACCCCTCCACTTT. Its translation is CASSQVGGHNSPLHF.